The present T cell receptor beta chain was sequenced within a study of human T cells and chemical hapten exposure. TCRdb used MiXCR to reprocess the RACE reads, holding one entry per CDR3 protein. The sample carries approximately 60,000 distinct CDR3 sequences, over 7.5% recorded once. The time point is: patch test 1, 2 weeks after DPC sensitization. The treatment: therapeutic diphenylcyclopropenone sensitization with weekly scalp DPC. This clonotype was picked up many times. This CDR3 contains 15 residues. V lost 4 bases, J lost 2 bases, and 15 bases lay in between. From germline, CDR1 is MGHRA and CDR2 YSYEKL.

The chain couples TRBV4-1 to TRBJ2-7, with D possibly TRBD2 on 6 matching bases. The sequences come from whole blood, collected in connection with sensitization to the hapten diphenylcyclopropenone (DPC). The TCR originated in a woman aged 40 to 50 with alopecia areata. Some clones in this sample may be carry-over from other donors' samples. This CDR3 is CASSLLGGEAYEQYF. In DNA form, the CDR3 reads TGCGCCAGCAGCCTCCTTGGAGGGGAAGCCTACGAGCAGTACTTC.